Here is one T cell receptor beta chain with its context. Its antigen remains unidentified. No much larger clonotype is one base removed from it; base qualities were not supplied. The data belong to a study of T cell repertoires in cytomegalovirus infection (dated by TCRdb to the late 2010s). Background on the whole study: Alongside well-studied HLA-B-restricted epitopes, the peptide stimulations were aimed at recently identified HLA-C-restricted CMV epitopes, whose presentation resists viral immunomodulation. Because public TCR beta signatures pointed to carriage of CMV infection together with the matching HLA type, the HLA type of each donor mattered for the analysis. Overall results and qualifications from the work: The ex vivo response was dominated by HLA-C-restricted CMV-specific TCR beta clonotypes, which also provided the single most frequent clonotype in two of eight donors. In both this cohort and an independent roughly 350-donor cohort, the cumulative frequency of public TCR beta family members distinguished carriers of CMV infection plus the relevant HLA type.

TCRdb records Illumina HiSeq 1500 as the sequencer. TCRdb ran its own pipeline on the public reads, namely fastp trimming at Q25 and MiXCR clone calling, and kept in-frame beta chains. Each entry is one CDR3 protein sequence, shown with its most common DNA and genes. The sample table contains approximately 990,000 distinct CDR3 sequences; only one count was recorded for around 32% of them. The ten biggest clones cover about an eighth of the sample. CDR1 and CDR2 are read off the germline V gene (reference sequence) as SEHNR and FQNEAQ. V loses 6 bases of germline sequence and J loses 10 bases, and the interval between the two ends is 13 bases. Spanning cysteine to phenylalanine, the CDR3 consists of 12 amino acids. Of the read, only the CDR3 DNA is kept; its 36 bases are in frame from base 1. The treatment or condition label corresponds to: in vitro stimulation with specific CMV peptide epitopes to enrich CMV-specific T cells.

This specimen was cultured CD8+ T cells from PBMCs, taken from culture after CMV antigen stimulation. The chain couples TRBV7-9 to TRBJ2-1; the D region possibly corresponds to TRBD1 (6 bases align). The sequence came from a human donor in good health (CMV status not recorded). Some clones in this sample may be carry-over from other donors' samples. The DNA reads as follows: TGTGCCAGCAGAGCAAGGGGGTACGAGCAGTTCTTC. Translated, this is CASRARGYEQFF.